This T cell receptor (beta chain) appears in the sequencing data of a study of cytomegalovirus exposure and HLA in healthy donors. Primers for the PCR totalled 60 Vbeta and 13 Jbeta. TCRdb's copy holds only in-frame clones and misses some; the assay was immunoSEQ multiplex PCR. In the table there are some 150,000 clones, about four fifths of which are singletons. This CDR3 has 13 amino acids. Trimming removed 2 bases from V and 4 bases from J; junction bases left unmatched: 2. Germline CDR1 and CDR2: SGHTA and FQGTGA. The TCR comes from a male donor in good health and CMV-seronegative. Sequenced material: PBMCs. This rearrangement joins TRBV7-3 to TRBJ2-7; 7 bases are shared with TRBD1. CDR3 DNA sequence: TGTGCCAGCAGCTTAGGGGGACAGTACGAGCAGTACTTC. Its protein is CASSLGGQYEQYF.